This T cell receptor beta chain originates from a study of blood T cells in healthy people across ages. Trimming removed 1 base from V and 3 bases from J, with 12 bases in between. Germline CDR1 SGHTA, CDR2 FQGNSA. This CDR3 is 15 amino acids long. PCR was performed a second time for 7 to 11 cycles using a sample-barcoded 5' primer and a J-beta primer mix. TCRdb itself ran the 5' RACE reads through MiXCR, one entry per CDR3 protein. In the table there are 1.5 million to 2 million distinct CDR3 sequences, 40% to 55% of which are singletons. This clonotype came up a few times. What was sequenced was blood. The chain combines TRBV7-2 with TRBJ1-2, with D possibly being TRBD1 (6 bases). This TCR derives from a woman aged 40 to 50 in good health. The CDR3 reads CASSLEGGGHYGYTF. CDR3 in DNA: TGTGCCAGCAGCTTAGAGGGGGGAGGGCACTATGGCTACACCTTC.